Below are 20 T cell receptor beta chains sequenced from a single sample in a study of cytomegalovirus exposure and HLA in healthy donors. Vbeta (60) and Jbeta (13) primers were used in the PCR. The table came from immunoSEQ multiplex PCR; TCRdb's copy has only in-frame clones and leaves some out. This sample has about 150,000 clones, with around 75% found just once. The sequenced sample was PBMCs. The receptors were gathered from a man aged 18 to 35 in good health and CMV-seropositive.

The chain links TRBV5-1 to TRBJ1-4; 8 bases map to TRBD1. The CDR3 loop spans 14 amino acids. V shed 0 bases, J shed 5 bases, and the junction held 0 bases outside the gene matches. Germline CDR1 SGHRS, CDR2 YFSETQ. CDR3 sequence (DNA): TGCGCCAGCAGCTTGGGGACAGGGAATGAAAAACTGTTTTTT. Its translation is CASSLGTGNEKLFF.

The rearrangement links TRBV14 to TRBJ2-3, with 9 nucleotides matching TRBD2. J was trimmed by 0 bases and V by 2 bases; bases with no gene match: 3. CDR3 length: 16 residues. Germline CDR1 reads SGHDN; CDR2 reads FVKESK. CDR3 sequence (DNA): TGTGCCAGCAGCCAAAGTAGCGGGAGCAGCACAGATACGCAGTATTTT. This sequence encodes CASSQSSGSSTDTQYF.

V usage is TRBV6-1 and J usage is TRBJ2-7; D is unclear. The CDR3 is 13 amino acids. Trimming took off 1 base at V and 2 bases at J, with 6 bases between the two ends. Per germline, CDR1 MNHNS and CDR2 SASEGT. The CDR3 DNA is TGTGCCAGCAGTGAAGATAGTACCTACGAGCAGTACTTC. Protein: CASSEDSTYEQYF.

The chain has TRBV6-1 and TRBJ1-5; TRBD1 aligns across 7 bases. The CDR3 is 15 residues long. CDR1 and CDR2 from the germline V gene are MNHNS and SASEGT. The V gene end was trimmed by 2 bases and the J gene end by 2 bases; junction bases not matched to a gene: 3. CDR3 nucleotides: TGTGCCAGCAGTGAAACAGGGGTGGGCAATCAGCCCCAGCATTTT. Translating it yields CASSETGVGNQPQHF.

The CDR3 region has the DNA TGTGCCAGCAGCTTGTTTGGCAGTTCCTACGAGCAGTACTTC. Translating gives CASSLFGSSYEQYF. The chain joins TRBV5-6 to TRBJ2-7; D is uncertain. Trimming removed 1 base from V and 1 base from J, with 9 bases in between. The CDR3 extends over 14 amino acids. The V gene's germline CDR1 is SGHDT and CDR2 YYEEEE.

The CDR3 loop reads CASRIGATNEKLFF. The CDR3 bases are TGTGCCAGCAGAATAGGGGCGACTAATGAAAAACTGTTTTTT. The chain has TRBV28 and TRBJ1-4; possible D gene TRBD1, 5 bases. Germline V gene data show CDR1 as MDHEN and CDR2 as SYDVKM. Trimming removed 6 bases at V and 2 bases at J, with 10 bases between. The CDR3 length is 14 residues.

This sequence joins TRBV11-3 and TRBJ2-7, with 10 bases fitting TRBD2. The germline V gene has CDR1 SGHNT and CDR2 YENEEA. After removal of 5 bases from V and 6 bases from J, the junction contained 7 bases not matched to a gene. The CDR3 has 14 amino acids. The CDR3 region has the DNA TGTGCCAGCAGCAAGAGCGGGAGGGCGAGCGAGCAGTACTTC. Translated, it gives CASSKSGRASEQYF.

The chain combines TRBV5-1 with TRBJ1-2, with 7 bases identical to TRBD1. The V and J ends lost 4 bases and 6 bases, in that order; junction bases with no gene match: 6. This CDR3 is built from 13 residues. CDR1 is SGHRS and CDR2 is YFSETQ in the germline V gene. The CDR3 sequence is CASSTDRVDGYTF. Here the CDR3 DNA reads TGCGCCAGCAGCACCGACAGGGTGGATGGCTACACCTTC.

Concerning this clone itself: A far larger clone is one nucleotide away, so this likely arose from a read error. This sequence joins TRBV11-3 and TRBJ2-7; 10 bases line up with TRBD1. The CDR3 extends over 17 amino acids. Germline-derived CDR1 and CDR2 are SGHNT and YENEEA. Trimming removed 1 base from V and 6 bases from J; junction bases left unmatched: 12. The CDR3 DNA reads TGTGCCAGCAGCTTAGGGCTACTGGGACAGGGGTCGTGCGAGCAGTACTTC. It encodes CASSLGLLGQGSCEQYF.

The chain couples TRBV5-1 to TRBJ1-5, with D perhaps TRBD1 (6 bases). With 3 bases removed from V and 5 bases from J, the gap between germline ends came to 15 bases. This CDR3 spans 15 amino acids. Germline assignment: CDR1 SGHRS and CDR2 YFSETQ. The CDR3 loop is CASSWGGLTDQPQHF. The CDR3 nucleotides read TGCGCCAGCAGCTGGGGGGGGCTGACAGATCAGCCCCAGCATTTT.

Regarding this clone: Germline and junction disagree at one end, which may indicate a read error. This sequence joins TRBV2 and TRBJ2-3; 9 nucleotides match TRBD2. The CDR3 has 16 residues. The germline CDR1 and CDR2 sequences are SNHLY and FYNNEI. As DNA, the CDR3 is TGTGCCCGCAGTGCGGGGCTAGCGGGACTCACAGATACGCAGTATTTT. The encoded protein is CARSAGLAGLTDTQYF.

The rearrangement joins TRBV2 to TRBJ1-5; tentatively, D is TRBD1 (6 bases). The CDR3 has 12 residues. Trimming took off 7 bases at V and 8 bases at J, with 12 bases between the two ends. Germline V gene lookup returns CDR1 SNHLY and CDR2 FYNNEI. CDR3: CASTGGGEPQHF. CDR3 sequence (DNA): TGTGCCAGCACTGGGGGCGGAGAGCCCCAGCATTTT.

This chain joins TRBV27 and TRBJ2-2, with 8 bases matching TRBD2. V lost 4 bases, J lost 0 bases, and 4 bases stayed unmatched. Germline CDR1 and CDR2: MNHEY and SMNVEV (reference sequence). The CDR3 loop spans 16 amino acids. CDR3 in DNA: TGTGCCAGCAGTTATAGCGGGACCGCGAACACCGGGGAGCTGTTTTTT. Its translation: CASSYSGTANTGELFF.

This clone was observed a few times. The chain carries TRBV14 and TRBJ1-4, with unresolved D. This CDR3 region has 12 residues. V shed 5 bases and J shed 8 bases, with 9 bases lying between them. Germline V CDR1 and CDR2: SGHDN, FVKESK. CDR3 nucleotide sequence: TGTGCCAGCAGCAAAAACCGGGAAAAACTGTTTTTT. Amino acids: CASSKNREKLFF.

Here the CDR3 reads CASRGGTYNEQFF. In DNA form, the CDR3 reads TGCGCCAGCCGGGGGGGTACCTACAATGAGCAGTTCTTC. The rearrangement uses TRBV4-1 and TRBJ2-1; 8 bases align to TRBD2. V dropped 8 bases and J dropped 2; count of bases not matched to a gene: 2. Per germline, CDR1 MGHRA and CDR2 YSYEKL. The CDR3 consists of 13 residues.

The chain couples TRBV30 to TRBJ1-1; no definite D call. Trimming shortened V by 2 bases and J by 10 bases, and 14 bases separated the two germline ends. The V gene's germline CDR1 is GTSNPN and CDR2 SVGIG (reference sequence). The CDR3 totals 12 residues. The CDR3 is CAWSSGASLAFF. CDR3 DNA: TGTGCCTGGAGTAGCGGCGCGAGCTTAGCTTTCTTT.

The chain couples TRBV2 to TRBJ2-5; a weak D match, TRBD1 (6 bases). The CDR3 extends over 15 amino acids. The V end lost 6 bases, the J end lost 3 bases, and 17 bases lay between the germline ends. Germline V CDR1 and CDR2: SNHLY, FYNNEI. The CDR3 sequence is CASSSSLGQKETQYF. CDR3 nucleotide sequence: TGTGCCAGCAGCTCTAGCCTCGGACAGAAAGAGACCCAGTACTTC.

V usage is TRBV13 and J usage is TRBJ1-4; tentative D call: TRBD1 (5 bases). The germline V gene has CDR1 PRHDT and CDR2 FYEKMQ (reference sequence). CDR3 length: 15 residues. V was clipped by 0 bases and J by 8 bases, with 13 bases between them. The chain's CDR3 is CASSLGVGGGEKLFF. CDR3 DNA: TGTGCCAGCAGCTTAGGGGTCGGGGGAGGAGAAAAACTGTTTTTT. The full variable domain, its missing parts supplied by reference TRBV13 and TRBJ1-4, is AAGVIQSPRHLIKEKRETATLKCYPIPRHDTVYWYQQGPGQDPQFLISFYEKMQSDKGSIPDRFSAQQFSDYHSELNMSSLELGDSALYFCASSLGVGGGEKLFFGSGTQLSVL.

The J gene is TRBJ2-3, the V gene TRBV11-3; 7 nucleotides match TRBD1. Germline CDR1 and CDR2: SGHNT and YENEEA. This CDR3 comprises 15 residues. The V gene end was trimmed by 5 bases and the J gene end by 5 bases; junction bases not matched to a gene: 10. The DNA for the CDR3 is TGTGCCAGCAGCCTGCGTAGGGGGCCTCTAGATACGCAGTATTTT. This gives the protein CASSLRRGPLDTQYF.

This clone was counted many times. This chain joins TRBV7-9 and TRBJ2-1, with TRBD1 matching over 7 bases. V trimming: 4 bases; J trimming: 5 bases; junction bases outside the gene matches: 8. Germline assignment: CDR1 SEHNR and CDR2 FQNEAQ (reference sequence). CDR3 length: 15 amino acids. CDR3 residues: CASSSPGTEDNEQFF. The CDR3 coding sequence is TGTGCCAGCAGCTCACCCGGGACAGAAGACAATGAGCAGTTCTTC.